The entry below gives a single T cell receptor beta chain sequence along with its context. Its antigen is unidentified. In the PCR, 60 Vbeta and 13 Jbeta primers were used. The assay was immunoSEQ multiplex PCR, and TCRdb's table has in-frame clones only and misses some. The table lists roughly 220,000 clones, 75% to 90% of them singletons. These data come from a study of cytomegalovirus exposure and HLA in healthy donors. The CDR3 consists of 11 residues. Germline V CDR1 and CDR2: SQVTM, ANQGSEA. Trimming pared 4 bases from V and 10 bases from J, leaving 10 bases between. Points from the study as a whole: Analyses of presence/absence relied on an assumption of roughly uniform sequencing depth across donors.

The chain recombines TRBV29-1 with TRBJ1-4; D gene ambiguous. This sequence originates from a woman aged 40 to 49 in good health and CMV-seronegative. Material for sequencing was PBMCs. CDR3 loop: CSVAWELKLFF. In DNA form, the CDR3 reads TGCAGCGTTGCCTGGGAGCTAAAACTGTTTTTT.